These T cell receptor beta chains were read from a single sample in a study of post-analysis software for immune sequencing data. Each CDR3 protein is one row after TCRdb ran MiXCR on the PCR reads. The sample records 700,000 to 800,000 distinct CDR3 sequences, 30% being singletons. The sample comprised blood. These receptors originate from a girl aged 5-17 years with multiple sclerosis. Both conserved end residues are part of each CDR3.

V	J	CDR3
TRBV7-9	TRBJ2-1	CVSSPHSGRAYNEQFF
TRBV5-1	TRBJ2-1	CASSSRLAGEVEQFF
TRBV4-1	TRBJ1-6	CASSQDGGFSGDRYSPLHF
TRBV4-3	TRBJ2-5	CASSQGDGGLQETQYF
TRBV20-1	TRBJ2-3	CSAPGLAGLRNRDTQYF
TRBV10-1	TRBJ2-3	CASSESRRSTDTQYF
TRBV7-8	TRBJ2-1	CASTTRLGRAYNEQFF
TRBV7-2	TRBJ1-4	CASSLVMSGGAEKLFF
TRBV7-2	TRBJ2-3	CASSLVGTRASTDTQYF
TRBV10-3	TRBJ2-7	CAISEDRGHYNEQYF
TRBV20-1	TRBJ2-5	CSASSTRGETQYF
TRBV7-9	TRBJ1-4	CASSALDRANEKLFF
TRBV4-1	TRBJ2-3	CAGSQDAMGDTQYF
TRBV29-1	TRBJ2-3	CGGSTDTQYF
TRBV9	TRBJ2-1	CASSDIAGGPYEQFF
TRBV27	TRBJ1-2	CASSTALRGFGDYGYTF
TRBV29-1	TRBJ2-3	CSVAGTAFFRADTRYF
TRBV25-1	TRBJ2-7	CASNEPGGEYEQYF
TRBV6-5	TRBJ1-3	CASSGPSSGNTIYF
TRBV19	TRBJ1-5	CASSLPRDPHQPQHF
TRBV5-1	TRBJ1-4	CASSSMTATNEKLFF
TRBV5-6	TRBJ2-7	CASRERTSGPYEQCF
TRBV7-2	TRBJ2-5	CASSPVYEGGKTQYF
TRBV9	TRBJ2-1	CASSAVGDAQFF
TRBV28	TRBJ2-1	CASRGRGEQFF
TRBV9	TRBJ2-1	CASSVGVGGYGTGGNEQFF
TRBV10-3	TRBJ1-2	CAIMGQGAGGYTF
TRBV7-2	TRBJ2-4	CASSLAGAAKNIQYF
TRBV5-1	TRBJ2-1	CASQTSGNNEQFF
TRBV28	TRBJ2-1	CASTLGQETQFF
TRBV27	TRBJ1-6	CASGETEAVGNSPLHF
TRBV20-1	TRBJ2-1	CSARDLTSGPEKDNNEQFF
TRBV6-2/TRBV6-3	TRBJ2-1	CASSYGSSSYNEQFF
TRBV3-1	TRBJ2-5	CASSQEDRPPLETQYF
TRBV11-2	TRBJ1-6	CASSRKLYQGVLPSPLHF
TRBV28	TRBJ2-7	CASRTSSYEQYF
TRBV20-1	NA	CSARDGRRVSQRYEQYF
TRBV7-2	TRBJ2-5	CASRGNGQAQEAQYF
TRBV6-4	TRBJ1-2	CASSLTLTRYNYGYTF
TRBV10-1	TRBJ2-5	CASSESTWEETQYF
TRBV15	TRBJ2-1	CATSRDLGGRGYEQFF
TRBV5-1	TRBJ2-3	CASSPHARSGGTDTQYF
TRBV9	TRBJ2-1	CASSVGPRSYNEQFF
TRBV6-4	TRBJ2-3	CASSMEGGSTDTQYF
TRBV12-3/TRBV12-4	TRBJ2-1	CASSLAQGPDNEQFF
TRBV6-2/TRBV6-3	TRBJ1-1	CASSRWPPGQLNTEAFF
TRBV12-3/TRBV12-4	TRBJ2-7	CASSLLAGLPYEQYF
TRBV7-7	TRBJ2-1	CASSPGARSTINEQFF